These 20 T cell receptor beta chains were sequenced from one sample in a study of blood T cell repertoires in COVID-19. This table comes from immunoSEQ multiplex PCR, and its TCRdb copy is limited to in-frame clones, with some not included. The sample includes roughly 410,000 clones, approximately 89% of them seen just once. Source material: peripheral blood. The receptors shown here come from a woman aged 55-69 years with COVID-19, enrolled during active disease.

The rearrangement uses TRBV6-6 and TRBJ1-2, with 11 nucleotides matching TRBD1. Trimming cost V 3 bases and J 3 bases; bases outside gene matches: 6. The CDR3 consists of 16 residues. CDR1 and CDR2 from the germline V gene are MNHNY and SVGAGI (reference sequence). CDR3 amino acids: CASSYPDRGLDYGYTF. The DNA for the CDR3 is TGTGCCAGCAGTTATCCGGACAGGGGGCTTGACTATGGCTACACCTTC.

The chain carries TRBV19 and TRBJ2-3, with a tentative D call TRBD2 (5 bases). The CDR3 is made up of 11 amino acids. The V end was cut by 7 bases, the J end by 6 bases, with 8 bases between. Germline V gene data show CDR1 as LNHDA and CDR2 as SQIVND (reference sequence). The CDR3 nucleotides read TGTGCCAGTATTGGGGAGGATACGCAGTATTTT. It specifies CASIGEDTQYF.

The chain is built from TRBV18 and TRBJ2-3; possible D gene TRBD2, 7 bases. The germline V gene has CDR1 KGHSH and CDR2 LQKENI. Trimming took 2 bases from V and 3 from J, leaving 15 bases between them. The CDR3 contains 16 residues. CDR3 sequence: CASSPAGARPTDTQYF. CDR3 DNA sequence: TGTGCCAGCTCACCAGCGGGGGCTCGGCCAACAGATACGCAGTATTTT.

This clone has only one observation. The rearrangement links TRBV28 to TRBJ1-2, with TRBD1 matching 8 bases. Germline V gene sequence: CDR1 MDHEN, CDR2 SYDVKM. With V trimmed by 6 bases and J by 8 bases, 20 bases remained unmatched. The CDR3 spans 17 residues. CDR3 residues: CASRASPGQGPIWGYTF. In nucleotides, the CDR3 is TGTGCCAGCAGAGCCTCGCCCGGACAGGGACCGATTTGGGGCTACACCTTC.

The rearrangement joins TRBV5-4 to TRBJ1-2; 10 nucleotides align to TRBD1. V lost 4 bases to trimming and J lost 7 bases; unmatched junction nucleotides: 7. This CDR3 spans 14 amino acids. Germline assignment: CDR1 SGHNT and CDR2 YYREEE (reference sequence). Here the CDR3 reads CASSPTGQGLGYTF. CDR3 sequence (DNA): TGTGCCAGCAGCCCAACGGGACAGGGGCTTGGCTACACCTTC.

The rearrangement links TRBV12-5 to TRBJ1-5, with unresolved D. The V end was cut by 5 bases, the J end by 3 bases, with 11 bases between. The CDR3 covers 14 residues. The germline V gene has CDR1 LGHNT and CDR2 FRNRAP. The CDR3 here is CASGKDGVNQPQHF. The CDR3 nucleotides read TGTGCTAGTGGTAAGGACGGGGTCAATCAGCCCCAGCATTTT.

This clone came up once. The rearrangement links TRBV6-1 to TRBJ2-4; D may be TRBD1 (6 bases). The length of the CDR3 is 15 residues. Per the germline V gene, CDR1 is MNHNS and CDR2 is SASEGT. V lost 3 bases to trimming and J lost 0 bases, with 9 bases between them. This CDR3 is CASSDQGIAKNIQYF. CDR3 sequence (DNA): TGTGCCAGCAGTGACCAGGGGATAGCCAAAAACATTCAGTACTTC.

The rearrangement joins TRBV5-4 to TRBJ2-5, with 12 bases aligning to TRBD2. Germline V gene data show CDR1 as SGHNT and CDR2 as YYREEE (reference sequence). Losses at the gene ends were 4 bases for V and 4 bases for J; bases not matched to a gene: 5. CDR3 length: 15 residues. The CDR3 loop is CASSQLAGGLETQYF. The CDR3 coding sequence is TGTGCCAGCAGCCAACTAGCGGGGGGCTTAGAGACCCAGTACTTC.

This clone was observed a single time. The genes are TRBV6-5 and TRBJ1-6; 9 positions match TRBD1. V was clipped by 6 bases and J by 7 bases; unmatched bases: 1. Germline assignment: CDR1 MNHEY and CDR2 SVGAGI. CDR3 length equals 13 residues. The CDR3 DNA follows: TGTGCCAGCAGAGACAGGGGGAATTCACCCCTCCACTTT. This translates into CASRDRGNSPLHF.

This clone was seen just once. The rearrangement uses TRBV10-1 and TRBJ2-2, with 11 positions matching TRBD2. Germline V gives CDR1 WNHNN, CDR2 SYGVQD (reference sequence). This CDR3 has 16 amino acids. Losses at the gene ends were 6 bases for V and 1 base for J; bases not matched to a gene: 4. CDR3 protein: CASRVTSGGNTGELFF. CDR3 bases: TGCGCCAGCAGGGTTACTAGCGGGGGGAACACCGGGGAGCTGTTTTTT.

This chain uses TRBV15 with TRBJ1-4; D might be TRBD1 (5 bases). Germline values: CDR1 LNHNV, CDR2 YYDKDF (reference sequence). V shed 0 bases and J shed 8 bases, with 16 bases lying between them. The CDR3 runs to 16 residues. The CDR3 DNA reads as TGTGCCACCAGCAGAGATCGGTCGGGGGGACGCGAAAAACTGTTTTTT. It codes for CATSRDRSGGREKLFF.

The chain is built from TRBV6-5 and TRBJ2-5; D might be TRBD2 (5 bases). The CDR3 contains 12 residues. Germline V gene sequence: CDR1 MNHEY, CDR2 SVGAGI. The ends were cut back, 8 bases at V and 5 bases at J, with 12 bases in the middle. The CDR3 region is CASFDYRETQYF. CDR3 in DNA: TGTGCCAGCTTCGACTACCGGGAGACCCAGTACTTC.

The genes are TRBV5-1 and TRBJ1-2; the D gene is possibly TRBD1 (6 bases). Germline V lookup: CDR1 SGHRS, CDR2 YFSETQ. V lost 6 bases and J lost 3, with 18 bases in between. This CDR3 comprises 15 residues. The CDR3: CASTTWAGVDYGYTF. The DNA of the CDR3 is TGCGCCAGCACAACATGGGCAGGGGTGGACTATGGCTACACCTTC.

J is TRBJ1-1 and V is TRBV7-8; D may be TRBD1 (6 bases). This CDR3 comprises 17 residues. The V and J ends lost 5 bases and 0 bases respectively, with 19 bases between them. The germline CDR1 and CDR2 sequences are SGHVS and FQNEAQ. As DNA, the CDR3 is TGTGCCAGCAGCCCGCCGGGGGGCCTGCTTATGAACACTGAAGCTTTCTTT. Translating gives CASSPPGGLLMNTEAFF.

The chain employs TRBV6-6 and TRBJ2-1; 9 bases are shared with TRBD2. Trimming removed 2 bases from V and 7 bases from J; junction bases left unmatched: 9. CDR1 is MNHNY, CDR2 SVGAGI, per germline (reference sequence). The CDR3 covers 16 residues. Here the CDR3 reads CASSYASGGWTNEQFF. The CDR3 DNA follows: TGTGCCAGCAGTTACGCCAGCGGGGGGTGGACGAATGAGCAGTTCTTC.

V usage is TRBV4-1 and J usage is TRBJ1-1, with D possibly being TRBD1 (6 bases). V was trimmed by 3 bases and J by 1 base, leaving 9 bases between them. This CDR3 comprises 14 residues. Per germline, CDR1 MGHRA and CDR2 YSYEKL. This chain's CDR3 is CASSQGTPNTEAFF. CDR3 DNA sequence: TGCGCCAGCAGCCAGGGGACACCGAACACTGAAGCTTTCTTT.

The chain has TRBV2 and TRBJ2-7, with a possible D match to TRBD1 (5 bases). The CDR3 totals 13 residues. CDR1 and CDR2 (germline): SNHLY, FYNNEI. Trimming took 7 bases from V and 2 from J, leaving 12 bases between them. DNA for the CDR3: TGTGCCAGCATGGGGCCGGGTCCCTACGAGCAGTACTTC. The encoded protein is CASMGPGPYEQYF. Supplemented by reference TRBV2 and TRBJ2-7, the full variable domain reads EPEVTQTPSHQVTQMGQEVILRCVPISNHLYFYWYRQILGQKVEFLVSFYNNEISEKSEIFDDQFSVERPDGSNFTLKIRSTKLEDSAMYFCASMGPGPYEQYFGPGTRLTVT.

The genes are TRBV11-2 and TRBJ2-7, with no clear D. There are 11 residues in the CDR3. Germline loops: CDR1 SGHAT, CDR2 FQNNGV. V lost 4 bases to trimming and J lost 4 bases, with 5 bases between them. The CDR3 region is CASSSRYEQYF. The CDR3 DNA follows: TGTGCCAGCAGCTCCAGGTACGAGCAGTACTTC.

This rearrangement joins TRBV25-1 to TRBJ2-1; TRBD2 agrees at 11 bases. The CDR3 length is 16 residues. The germline V gene has CDR1 MGHDK and CDR2 SYGVNS. V was clipped by 5 bases and J by 7 bases; unmatched bases: 10. This CDR3 is CASSIHSGGAGNEQFF. CDR3 bases: TGTGCCAGCAGTATACATAGCGGGGGGGCGGGTAATGAGCAGTTCTTC.

The J gene is TRBJ1-4, the V gene TRBV10-3; D unclear. CDR1 is ENHRY and CDR2 is SYGVKD in the germline V gene. This CDR3 has 13 amino acids. The V gene lost 6 bases and the J gene lost 6 bases, with 11 bases spanning the gap. The CDR3 DNA reads as TGTGCCATCAGGGGTGGGAGGGATGAAAAACTGTTTTTT. Protein product: CAIRGGRDEKLFF.